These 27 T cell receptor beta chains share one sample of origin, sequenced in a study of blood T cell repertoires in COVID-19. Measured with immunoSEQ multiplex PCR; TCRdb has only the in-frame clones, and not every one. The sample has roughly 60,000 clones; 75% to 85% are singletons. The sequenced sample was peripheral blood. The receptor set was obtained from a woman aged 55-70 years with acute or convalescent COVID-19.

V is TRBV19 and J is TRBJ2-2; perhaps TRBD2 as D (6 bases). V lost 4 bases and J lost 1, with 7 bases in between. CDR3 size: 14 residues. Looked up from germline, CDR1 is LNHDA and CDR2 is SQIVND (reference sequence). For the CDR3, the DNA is TGTGCCAGTAGTAAGGGAGGGAACACCGGGGAGCTGTTTTTT. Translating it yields CASSKGGNTGELFF.

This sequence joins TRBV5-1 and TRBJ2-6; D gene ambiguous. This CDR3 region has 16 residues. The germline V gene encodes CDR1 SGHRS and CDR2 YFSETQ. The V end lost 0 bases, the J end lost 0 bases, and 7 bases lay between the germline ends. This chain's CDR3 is CASSLDSNSGANVLTF. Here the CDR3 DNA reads TGCGCCAGCAGCTTGGACAGCAACTCTGGGGCCAACGTCCTGACTTTC.

The CDR3 region is CASLPQAFQNTEAFF. For the CDR3, the DNA is TGTGCCAGTTTACCTCAGGCTTTTCAGAACACTGAAGCTTTCTTT. The genes are TRBV27 and TRBJ1-1; D is unclear. V was pared by 9 bases and J by 1 base, with 18 bases between. The germline V gene has CDR1 MNHEY and CDR2 SMNVEV (reference sequence). The CDR3 runs 15 residues.

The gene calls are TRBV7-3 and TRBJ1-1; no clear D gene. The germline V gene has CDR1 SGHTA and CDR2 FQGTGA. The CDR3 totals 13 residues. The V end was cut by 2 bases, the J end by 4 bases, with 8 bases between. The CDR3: CASSLGGLTEAFF. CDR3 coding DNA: TGTGCCAGCAGCTTAGGCGGGCTCACTGAAGCTTTCTTT.

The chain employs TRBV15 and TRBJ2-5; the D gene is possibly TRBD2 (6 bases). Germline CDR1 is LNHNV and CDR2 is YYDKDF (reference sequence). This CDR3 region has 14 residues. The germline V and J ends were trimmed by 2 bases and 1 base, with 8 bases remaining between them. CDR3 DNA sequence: TGTGCCACCAGCAGATGGGGGGTCCAAGAGACCCAGTACTTC. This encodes CATSRWGVQETQYF.

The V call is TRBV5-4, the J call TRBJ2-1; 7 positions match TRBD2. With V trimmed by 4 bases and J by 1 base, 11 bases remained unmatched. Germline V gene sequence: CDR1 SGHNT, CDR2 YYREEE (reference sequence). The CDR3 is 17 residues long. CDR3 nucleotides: TGTGCCAGCAGCGCAAGACTAGCTCCCGGGTCCTACAATGAGCAGTTCTTC. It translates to CASSARLAPGSYNEQFF.

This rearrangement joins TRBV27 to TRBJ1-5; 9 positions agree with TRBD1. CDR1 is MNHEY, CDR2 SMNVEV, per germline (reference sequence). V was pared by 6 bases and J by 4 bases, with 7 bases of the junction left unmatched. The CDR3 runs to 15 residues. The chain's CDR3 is CASSSGQGRNQPQHF. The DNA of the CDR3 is TGTGCCAGCAGCTCCGGACAGGGGAGAAATCAGCCCCAGCATTTT.

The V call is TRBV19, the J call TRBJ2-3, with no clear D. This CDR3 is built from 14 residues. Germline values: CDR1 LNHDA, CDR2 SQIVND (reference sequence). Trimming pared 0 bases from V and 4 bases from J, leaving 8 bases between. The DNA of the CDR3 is TGTGCCAGTAGTATAGATATGGCCCCAGATACGCAGTATTTT. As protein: CASSIDMAPDTQYF.

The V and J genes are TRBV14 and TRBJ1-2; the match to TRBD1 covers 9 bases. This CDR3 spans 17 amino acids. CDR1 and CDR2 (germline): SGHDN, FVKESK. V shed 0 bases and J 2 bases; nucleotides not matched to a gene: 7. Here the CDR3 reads CASSQDGTGPTNYGYTF. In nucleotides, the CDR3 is TGTGCCAGCAGCCAAGATGGGACAGGGCCTACAAACTATGGCTACACCTTC.

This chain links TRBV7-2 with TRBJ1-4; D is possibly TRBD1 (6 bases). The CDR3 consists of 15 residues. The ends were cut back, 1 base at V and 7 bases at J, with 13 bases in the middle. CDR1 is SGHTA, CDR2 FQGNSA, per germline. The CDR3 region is CASSLGGGRGEKLFF. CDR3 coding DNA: TGTGCCAGCAGCTTAGGCGGGGGCCGTGGTGAAAAACTGTTTTTT.

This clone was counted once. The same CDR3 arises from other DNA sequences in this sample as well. This CDR3 is CASSQDSNTEAFF. The CDR3 DNA follows: TGCGCCAGCAGCCAGGACTCGAACACTGAAGCTTTCTTT. The chain couples TRBV4-1 to TRBJ1-1; D gene ambiguous. Trimming took off 3 bases at V and 1 base at J, with 6 bases between the two ends. The germline V gene has CDR1 MGHRA and CDR2 YSYEKL. The CDR3 runs to 13 residues.

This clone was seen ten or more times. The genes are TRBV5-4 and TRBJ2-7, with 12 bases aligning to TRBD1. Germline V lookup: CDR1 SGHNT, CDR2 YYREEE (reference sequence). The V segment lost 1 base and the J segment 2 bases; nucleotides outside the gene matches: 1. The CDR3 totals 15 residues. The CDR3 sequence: CASSLRDRGPYEQYF. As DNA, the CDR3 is TGTGCCAGCAGCTTGAGGGACAGGGGGCCCTACGAGCAGTACTTC.

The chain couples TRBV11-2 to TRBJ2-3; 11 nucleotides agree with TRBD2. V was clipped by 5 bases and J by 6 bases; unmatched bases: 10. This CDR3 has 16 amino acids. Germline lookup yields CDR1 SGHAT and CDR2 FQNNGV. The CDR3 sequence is CASSRSGGAVGDTQYF. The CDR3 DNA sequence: TGTGCCAGCAGCCGTAGCGGGGGGGCGGTAGGTGATACGCAGTATTTT. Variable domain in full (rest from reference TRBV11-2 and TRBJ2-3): EAGVAQSPRYKIIEKRQSVAFWCNPISGHATLYWYQQILGQGPKLLIQFQNNGVVDDSQLPKDRFSAERLKGVDSTLKIQPAKLEDSAVYLCASSRSGGAVGDTQYFGPGTRLTVL.

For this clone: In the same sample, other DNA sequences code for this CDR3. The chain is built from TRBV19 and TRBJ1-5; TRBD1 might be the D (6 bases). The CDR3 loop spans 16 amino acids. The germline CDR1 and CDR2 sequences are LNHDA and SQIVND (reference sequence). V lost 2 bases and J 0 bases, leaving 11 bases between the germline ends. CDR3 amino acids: CASSILGGYSNQPQHF. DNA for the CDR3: TGTGCCAGTAGTATATTAGGGGGTTATAGCAATCAGCCCCAGCATTTT.

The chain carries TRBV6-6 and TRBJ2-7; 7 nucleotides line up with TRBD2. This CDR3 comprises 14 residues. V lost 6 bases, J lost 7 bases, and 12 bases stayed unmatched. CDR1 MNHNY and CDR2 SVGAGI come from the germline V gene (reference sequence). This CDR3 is CASRTSGEHQEQYF. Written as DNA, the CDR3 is TGTGCCAGCAGGACGAGCGGGGAGCATCAGGAGCAGTACTTC.

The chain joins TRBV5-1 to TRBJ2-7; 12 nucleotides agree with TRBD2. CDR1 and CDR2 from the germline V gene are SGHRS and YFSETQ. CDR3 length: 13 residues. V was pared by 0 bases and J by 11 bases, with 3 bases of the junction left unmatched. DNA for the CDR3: TGCGCCAGCAGCTTGGAGGCTAGCGGGGGGGAGTACTTC. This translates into CASSLEASGGEYF.

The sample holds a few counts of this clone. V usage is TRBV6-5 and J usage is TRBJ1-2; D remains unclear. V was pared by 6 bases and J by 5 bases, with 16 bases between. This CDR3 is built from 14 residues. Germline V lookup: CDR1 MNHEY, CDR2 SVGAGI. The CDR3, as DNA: TGTGCCAGCAGCCTCTCCCCGGTCTCTTATGGCTACACCTTC. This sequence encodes CASSLSPVSYGYTF.

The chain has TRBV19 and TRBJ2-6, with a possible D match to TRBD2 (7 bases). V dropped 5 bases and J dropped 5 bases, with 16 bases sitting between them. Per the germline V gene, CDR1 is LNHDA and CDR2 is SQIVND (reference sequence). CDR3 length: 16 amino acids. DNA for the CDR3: TGTGCCAGTAGTTCTAGGGGGGGATTCAGGGCCAACGTCCTGACTTTC. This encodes CASSSRGGFRANVLTF.

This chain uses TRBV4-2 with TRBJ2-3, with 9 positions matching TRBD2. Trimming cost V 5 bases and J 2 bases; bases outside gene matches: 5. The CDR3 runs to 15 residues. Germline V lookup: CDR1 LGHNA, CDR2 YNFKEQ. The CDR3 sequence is CASSARGGPTDTQYF. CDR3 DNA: TGTGCCAGCAGCGCGCGGGGGGGCCCCACAGATACGCAGTATTTT.

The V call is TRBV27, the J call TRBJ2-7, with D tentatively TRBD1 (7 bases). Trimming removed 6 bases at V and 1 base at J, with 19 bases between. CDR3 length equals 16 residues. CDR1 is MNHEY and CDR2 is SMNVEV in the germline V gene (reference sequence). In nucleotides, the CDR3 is TGTGCCAGCAGCCGTCCGTGGGCAGGGGGGTCCTACGAGCAGTACTTC. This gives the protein CASSRPWAGGSYEQYF.

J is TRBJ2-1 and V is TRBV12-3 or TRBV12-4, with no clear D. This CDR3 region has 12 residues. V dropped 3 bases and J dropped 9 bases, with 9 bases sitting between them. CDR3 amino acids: CASSLPPGEQFF. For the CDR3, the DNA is TGTGCCAGCAGTTTGCCACCCGGTGAGCAGTTCTTC.

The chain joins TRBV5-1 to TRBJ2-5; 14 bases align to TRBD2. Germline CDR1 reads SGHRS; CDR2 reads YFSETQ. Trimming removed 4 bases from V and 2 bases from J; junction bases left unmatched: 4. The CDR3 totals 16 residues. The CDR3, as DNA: TGCGCCAGCAGCACCGGACTAGCGGGGGGTCAAGAGACCCAGTACTTC. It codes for CASSTGLAGGQETQYF. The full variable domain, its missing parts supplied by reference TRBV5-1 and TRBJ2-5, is KAGVTQTPRYLIKTRGQQVTLSCSPISGHRSVSWYQQTPGQGLQFLFEYFSETQRNKGNFPGRFSGRQFSNSRSEMNVSTLELGDSALYLCASSTGLAGGQETQYFGPGTRLLVL.

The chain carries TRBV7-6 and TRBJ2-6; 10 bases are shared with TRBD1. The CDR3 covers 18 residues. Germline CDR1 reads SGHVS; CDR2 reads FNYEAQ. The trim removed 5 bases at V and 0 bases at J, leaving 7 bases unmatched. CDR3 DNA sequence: TGTGCCAGCAGCCGAAGGGACAGGGGAGACTCTGGGGCCAACGTCCTGACTTTC. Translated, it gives CASSRRDRGDSGANVLTF.

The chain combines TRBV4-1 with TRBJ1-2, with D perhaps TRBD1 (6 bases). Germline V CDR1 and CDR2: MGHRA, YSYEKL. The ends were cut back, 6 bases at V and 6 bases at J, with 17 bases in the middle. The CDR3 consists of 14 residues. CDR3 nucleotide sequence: TGCGCCAGCAGGGGGGTCGGGGGGGCCAATGGCTACACCTTC. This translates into CASRGVGGANGYTF.

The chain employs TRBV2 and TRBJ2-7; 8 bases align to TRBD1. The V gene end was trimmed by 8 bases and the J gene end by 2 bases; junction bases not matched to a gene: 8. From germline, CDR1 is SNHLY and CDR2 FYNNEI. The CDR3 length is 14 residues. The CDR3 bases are TGTGCCAGCTCATTCGGGACAGGTACCTACGAGCAGTACTTC. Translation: CASSFGTGTYEQYF.

CDR3 coding DNA: TGTGCCAGCAGGCGGACAGGGAGCTATGGCTACACCTTC. This sequence encodes CASRRTGSYGYTF. The J gene is TRBJ1-2, the V gene TRBV5-6, with TRBD1 identical over 8 bases. J lost 4 bases, V lost 5 bases, and 4 bases had no gene match. The CDR3 spans 13 residues. The V gene's germline CDR1 is SGHDT and CDR2 YYEEEE.

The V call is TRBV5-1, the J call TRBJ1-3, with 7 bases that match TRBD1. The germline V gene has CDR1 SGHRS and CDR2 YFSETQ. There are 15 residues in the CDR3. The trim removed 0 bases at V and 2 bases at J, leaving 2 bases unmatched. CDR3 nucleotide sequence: TGCGCCAGCAGCTTGGAAGGGGGCGCTGGAAACACCATATATTTT. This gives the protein CASSLEGGAGNTIYF.